This TCR beta chain was sequenced during a study of blood T cell repertoires in COVID-19. Across the whole study: The origin of the acute and convalescent COVID-19 samples was the United States, Italy and Spain. The cDNA or gDNA used as material had been derived from T cells, B-cell-depleted T cells, or PBMCs.

Per the germline V gene, CDR1 is SGDLS and CDR2 is YYNGEE. CDR3 size: 12 residues. The V gene lost 4 bases and the J gene lost 6 bases, with 9 bases spanning the gap. In the authors' methods: Nucleated cell counts were estimated from reference gene primer amplification. This table comes from immunoSEQ multiplex PCR, and its TCRdb copy is limited to in-frame clones, with some not included. That table furnishes V, J and clone size, whereas the DNA furnished D and trimming. The sample lists about 140,000 clones, 70% to 90% seen once, with almost 8.5% in the top ten. The V gene is TRBV9, the J gene TRBJ2-3; D not resolved. The sample comprised peripheral blood. The receptor was derived from a woman aged 60 to 75 with acute or convalescent COVID-19. CDR3 sequence: CASSIPPDTQYF. CDR3 bases: TGTGCCAGCAGCATCCCCCCGGATACGCAGTATTTT.